This TCR beta chain was profiled in a study of blood T cell repertoires in COVID-19. Study information: T cells, B-cell-depleted T cells, or PBMCs provided the cDNA or gDNA that served as material.

Per the original data handling: Estimation of nucleated cell counts relied on the amplification of reference gene primers. This table comes from immunoSEQ multiplex PCR, and its TCRdb copy is limited to in-frame clones, with some not included. The V and J calls and the clone size are those of that table, but D and trimming were determined from the DNA. The sample lists under 250,000 clones, approximately 85% occurring once. Germline-derived CDR1 and CDR2 are SNHLY and FYNNEI. The V end lost 4 bases, the J end lost 1 base, and 11 bases lay between the germline ends. The CDR3 covers 14 residues. This clone was seen only once.

The source material was peripheral blood. This receptor was identified in a man aged 45-60 years who had recovered from COVID-19. The chain has TRBV2 and TRBJ2-7, with a tentative D call TRBD1 (5 bases). The CDR3 is CASSVATESYEQYF. CDR3 nucleotides: TGTGCCAGCAGTGTCGCGACAGAGTCCTACGAGCAGTACTTC.